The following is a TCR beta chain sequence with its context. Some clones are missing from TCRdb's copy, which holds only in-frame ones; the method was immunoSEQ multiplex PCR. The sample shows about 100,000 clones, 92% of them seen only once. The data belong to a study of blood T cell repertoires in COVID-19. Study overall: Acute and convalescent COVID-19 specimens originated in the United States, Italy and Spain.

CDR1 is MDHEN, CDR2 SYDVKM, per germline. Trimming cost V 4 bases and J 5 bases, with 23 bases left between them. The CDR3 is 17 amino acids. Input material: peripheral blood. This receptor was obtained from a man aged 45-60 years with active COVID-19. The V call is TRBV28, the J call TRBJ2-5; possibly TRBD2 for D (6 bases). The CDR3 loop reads CASSSTRRGGMGETQYF. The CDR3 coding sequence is TGTGCCAGCAGTTCCACTCGGAGGGGAGGAATGGGGGAGACCCAGTACTTC.